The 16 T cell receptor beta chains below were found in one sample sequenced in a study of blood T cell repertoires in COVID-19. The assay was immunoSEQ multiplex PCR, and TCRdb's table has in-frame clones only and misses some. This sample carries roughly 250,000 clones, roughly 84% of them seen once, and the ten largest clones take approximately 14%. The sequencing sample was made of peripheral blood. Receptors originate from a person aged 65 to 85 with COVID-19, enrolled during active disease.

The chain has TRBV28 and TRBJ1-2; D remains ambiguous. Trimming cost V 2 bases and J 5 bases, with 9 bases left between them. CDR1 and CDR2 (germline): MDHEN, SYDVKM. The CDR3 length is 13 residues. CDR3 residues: CASSLIAGYGYTF. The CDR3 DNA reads TGTGCCAGCAGTTTAATTGCGGGTTATGGCTACACCTTC.

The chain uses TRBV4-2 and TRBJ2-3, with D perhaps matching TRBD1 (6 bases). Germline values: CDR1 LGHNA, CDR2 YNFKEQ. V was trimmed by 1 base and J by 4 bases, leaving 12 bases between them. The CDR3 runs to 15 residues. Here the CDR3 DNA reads TGTGCCAGCAGCCAAGCCACAGCAGGGGCAGATACGCAGTATTTT. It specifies CASSQATAGADTQYF.

The CDR3 spells CASSPIHREGEQYF. CDR3 nucleotide sequence: TGTGCCAGCTCACCAATCCACAGGGAAGGCGAGCAGTACTTC. The chain employs TRBV18 and TRBJ2-7; tentatively, D is TRBD1 (6 bases). The CDR3 consists of 14 residues. V lost 2 bases and J 6 bases, leaving 14 bases between the germline ends. Looked up from germline, CDR1 is KGHSH and CDR2 is LQKENI.

The CDR3 DNA reads TGTGCCAGCACCCGGGACAGCGATCAAAACGGGCTGTTTTTT. Its translation: CASTRDSDQNGLFF. This rearrangement joins TRBV6-5 to TRBJ2-2; the match to TRBD1 covers 7 bases. The V segment lost 7 bases and the J segment 13 bases; nucleotides outside the gene matches: 15. Germline-derived CDR1 and CDR2 are MNHEY and SVGAGI. The CDR3 loop spans 14 amino acids.

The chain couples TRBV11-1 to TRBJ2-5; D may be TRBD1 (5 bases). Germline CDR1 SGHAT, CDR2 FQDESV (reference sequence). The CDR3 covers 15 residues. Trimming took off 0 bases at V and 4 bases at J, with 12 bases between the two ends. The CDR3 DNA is TGTGCCAGCAGCTTAGCGCAGGGTAGGGGAGAGACCCAGTACTTC. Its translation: CASSLAQGRGETQYF.

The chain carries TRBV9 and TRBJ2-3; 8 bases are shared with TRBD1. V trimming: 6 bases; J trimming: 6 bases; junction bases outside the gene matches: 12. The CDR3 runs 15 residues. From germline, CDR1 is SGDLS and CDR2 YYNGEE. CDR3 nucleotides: TGTGCCAGCACGCCTGCAGGGGGCCTGTGGGATACGCAGTATTTT. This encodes CASTPAGGLWDTQYF.

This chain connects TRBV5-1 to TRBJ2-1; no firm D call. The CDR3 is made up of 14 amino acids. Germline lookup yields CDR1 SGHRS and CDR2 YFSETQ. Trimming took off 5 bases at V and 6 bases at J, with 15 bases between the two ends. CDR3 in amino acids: CASSIDYILNEQFF. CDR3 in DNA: TGCGCCAGCAGTATAGATTATATTCTCAATGAGCAGTTCTTC.

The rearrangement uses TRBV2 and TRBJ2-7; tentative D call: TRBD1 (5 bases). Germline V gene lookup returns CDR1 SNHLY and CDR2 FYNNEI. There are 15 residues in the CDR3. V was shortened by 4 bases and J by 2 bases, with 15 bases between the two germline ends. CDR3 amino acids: CASSVRETVAYEQYF. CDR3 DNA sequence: TGTGCCAGCAGTGTCAGGGAAACCGTCGCCTACGAGCAGTACTTC.

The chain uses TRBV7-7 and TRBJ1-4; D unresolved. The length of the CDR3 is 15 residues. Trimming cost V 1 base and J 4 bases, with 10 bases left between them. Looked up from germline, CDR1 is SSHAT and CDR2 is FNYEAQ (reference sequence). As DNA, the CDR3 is TGTGCCAGCAGCTTAGGGCCAGGCTATAATGAAAAACTGTTTTTT. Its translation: CASSLGPGYNEKLFF.

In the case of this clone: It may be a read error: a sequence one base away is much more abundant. DNA for the CDR3: TGTGCCAGCAGTTTCCAGAACACTGAAGCTTTCTTT. This gives the protein CASSFQNTEAFF. J is TRBJ1-1 and V is TRBV28, with unresolved D. Trimming cost V 3 bases and J 1 base, with 3 bases left between them. Germline V gene lookup returns CDR1 MDHEN and CDR2 SYDVKM. The CDR3 loop spans 12 amino acids.

This CDR3 is CASSLGDTQYF. CDR3 coding DNA: TGTGCCAGCAGCCTAGGAGATACGCAGTATTTT. This rearrangement joins TRBV6-5 to TRBJ2-3; D remains ambiguous. Germline assignment: CDR1 MNHEY and CDR2 SVGAGI. V lost 6 bases, J lost 5 bases, and 6 bases lay in between. The CDR3 extends over 11 amino acids.

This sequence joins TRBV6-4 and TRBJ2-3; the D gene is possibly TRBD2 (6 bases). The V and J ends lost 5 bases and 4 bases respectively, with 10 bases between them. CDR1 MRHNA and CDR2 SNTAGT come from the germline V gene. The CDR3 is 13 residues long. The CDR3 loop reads CASSRELSDTQYF. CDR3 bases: TGTGCCAGCAGTCGGGAGTTATCAGATACGCAGTATTTT.

The CDR3 protein is CASSRDNTMNTEAFF. As DNA, the CDR3 is TGTGCCAGTAGTAGGGACAACACCATGAACACTGAAGCTTTCTTT. This rearrangement joins TRBV19 to TRBJ1-1; weak D call: TRBD1 (6 bases). This CDR3 comprises 15 residues. V was pared by 4 bases and J by 0 bases, with 12 bases between. CDR1 is LNHDA, CDR2 SQIVND, per germline (reference sequence).

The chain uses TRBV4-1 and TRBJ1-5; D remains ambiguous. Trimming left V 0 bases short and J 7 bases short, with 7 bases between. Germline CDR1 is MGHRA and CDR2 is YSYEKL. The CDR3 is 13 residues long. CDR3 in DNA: TGCGCCAGCAGCCAAGATGGGCAACAGCCCCAGCATTTT. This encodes CASSQDGQQPQHF.

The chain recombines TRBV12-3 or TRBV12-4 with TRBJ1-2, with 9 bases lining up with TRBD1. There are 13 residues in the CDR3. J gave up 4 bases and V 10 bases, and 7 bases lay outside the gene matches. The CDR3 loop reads CATLQGAGYGYTF. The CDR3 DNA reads TGTGCCACTCTACAGGGGGCGGGCTATGGCTACACCTTC.

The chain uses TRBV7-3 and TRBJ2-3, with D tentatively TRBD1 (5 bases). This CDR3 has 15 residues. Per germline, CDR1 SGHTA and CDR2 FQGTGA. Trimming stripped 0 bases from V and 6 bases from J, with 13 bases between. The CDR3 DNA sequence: TGTGCCAGCAGCTTAACTACCCAGGGTTCCGATACGCAGTATTTT. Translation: CASSLTTQGSDTQYF. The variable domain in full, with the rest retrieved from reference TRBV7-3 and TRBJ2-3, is GAGVSQTPSNKVTEKGKYVELRCDPISGHTALYWYRQSLGQGPEFLIYFQGTGAADDSGLPNDRFFAVRPEGSVSTLKIQRTERGDSAVYLCASSLTTQGSDTQYFGPGTRLTVL.